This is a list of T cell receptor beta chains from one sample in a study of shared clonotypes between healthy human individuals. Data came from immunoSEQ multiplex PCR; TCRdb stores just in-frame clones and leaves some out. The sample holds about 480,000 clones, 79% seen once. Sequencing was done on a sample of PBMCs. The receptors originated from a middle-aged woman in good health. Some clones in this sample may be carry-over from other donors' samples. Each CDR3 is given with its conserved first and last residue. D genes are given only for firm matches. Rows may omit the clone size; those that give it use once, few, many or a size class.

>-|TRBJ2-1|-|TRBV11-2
CASSQGLASSGEQFF
TGTGCCAGCAGCCAAGGCCTAGCGTCCAGCGGTGAGCAGTTCTTC
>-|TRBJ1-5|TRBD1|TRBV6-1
CASSPTGGSNQPQHF
TGTGCCAGCAGCCCGACAGGGGGCAGCAATCAGCCCCAGCATTTT
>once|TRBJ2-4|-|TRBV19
CASSRTALAKNIQYF
TGTGCCAGTAGCCGGACAGCTCTAGCCAAAAACATTCAGTACTTC
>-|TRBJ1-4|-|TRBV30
CAWSGEANEKLFF
TGTGCCTGGAGCGGGGAGGCTAATGAAAAACTGTTTTTT
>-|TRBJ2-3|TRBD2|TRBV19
CASRTASGRGADTQYF
TGTGCCAGTAGAACCGCTAGCGGGAGAGGTGCAGATACGCAGTATTTT
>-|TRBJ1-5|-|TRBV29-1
CSVEDRAGGPQHF
TGCAGCGTTGAAGACAGGGCTGGTGGGCCCCAGCATTTT
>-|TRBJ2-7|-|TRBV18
CASSSLRGGEQYF
TGTGCCAGCTCATCGCTCCGAGGGGGCGAGCAGTACTTC
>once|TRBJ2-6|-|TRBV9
CASSVRGEEHSGANVLTF
TGTGCCAGCAGCGTAAGGGGGGAGGAACACTCTGGGGCCAACGTCCTGACTTTC
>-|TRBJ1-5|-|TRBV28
CASSFSARGNQPQHF
TGTGCCAGCAGTTTCTCCGCGCGAGGCAATCAGCCCCAGCATTTT
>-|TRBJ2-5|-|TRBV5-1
CASSSTGFRETQYF
TGCGCCAGCAGCTCAACAGGGTTTCGGGAGACCCAGTACTTC
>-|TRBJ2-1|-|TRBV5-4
CASSPFSYNEQFF
TGTGCCAGCAGCCCCTTCTCCTACAATGAGCAGTTCTTC
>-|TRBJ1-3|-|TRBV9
CASSDAVSSGNTIYF
TGTGCCAGCAGCGATGCAGTTTCTTCTGGAAACACCATATATTTT
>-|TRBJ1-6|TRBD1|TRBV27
CASRQGGSPLHF
TGTGCCAGCAGACAGGGGGGATCACCCCTCCACTTT
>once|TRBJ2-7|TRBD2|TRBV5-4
CASSREAGSTYEQYF
TGTGCCAGCAGCCGAGAAGCGGGATCTACCTACGAGCAGTACTTC
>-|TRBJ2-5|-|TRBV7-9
CASSSQGSGKETQYF
TGTGCCAGCAGCTCACAGGGCTCGGGCAAAGAGACCCAGTACTTC